This passage covers 32 T cell receptor beta chains from one sample sequenced in a study of patients and donors after allogeneic stem cell transplantation (TCRdb year 2020). Libraries came from RT-PCR. The instrument given in TCRdb is NextSeq 550. In TCRdb, the public reads were trimmed at Q25 with fastp and aligned with MiXCR, with productive beta chains retained. Each CDR3 protein gets just one entry, which takes the most common genes and DNA from the rows behind it. The sample profile shows hundreds of thousands of distinct CDR3 sequences; 16% of them were found once. Just over 7% of the sample is held by the ten biggest clonotypes. The sample was blood, either unsorted or a sorted T cell fraction (not recorded which). Receptors originate from a human donor who was either an allogeneic HSCT recipient or a stem cell or donor lymphocyte infusion donor (not recorded which). It is not recorded whose cells these are; they may come from a transplant donor.

The gene calls are TRBV14 and TRBJ1-4, with D maybe TRBD1 (5 bases). Germline loops: CDR1 SGHDN, CDR2 FVKESK. Trimming removed 1 base at V and 5 bases at J, with 8 bases between. This CDR3 has 14 residues. CDR3 nucleotide sequence: TGTGCCAGCAGCCAAGTCACAGGCAATGAAAAACTGTTTTTT. It yields the protein CASSQVTGNEKLFF.

The chain has TRBV11-3 and TRBJ2-3, with 7 positions matching TRBD1. Germline CDR1 and CDR2: SGHNT and YENEEA. The CDR3 runs to 16 residues. The J segment lost 0 bases and the V segment lost 5 bases, leaving 8 bases of the junction unmatched. CDR3: CASSTRDRASTDTQYF. DNA of the CDR3: TGTGCCAGCAGCACCCGGGACAGAGCTAGCACAGATACGCAGTATTTT. The whole variable domain, remainder taken from reference TRBV11-3 and TRBJ2-3, is EAGVVQSPRYKIIEKKQPVAFWCNPISGHNTLYWYLQNLGQGPELLIRYENEEAVDDSQLPKDRFSAERLKGVDSTLKIQPAELGDSAVYLCASSTRDRASTDTQYFGPGTRLTVL.

The rearrangement joins TRBV5-1 to TRBJ1-1; D ambiguous. This CDR3 region has 15 residues. With 4 bases removed from V and 4 bases from J, the gap between germline ends came to 17 bases. Germline CDR1 reads SGHRS; CDR2 reads YFSETQ. Here the CDR3 DNA reads TGCGCCAGCAGCCTCGGGGATGGGTTCCTCACTGAAGCTTTCTTT. It is translated as CASSLGDGFLTEAFF.

J is TRBJ2-5 and V is TRBV10-2; 7 positions agree with TRBD2. Germline V gives CDR1 WSHSY, CDR2 SAAADI. The CDR3 consists of 16 residues. The V and J ends lost 2 bases and 2 bases, in that order; junction bases with no gene match: 8. CDR3 nucleotides: TGCGCCAGCAGTGAGCCTTCCGGGGGGACTCAAGAGACCCAGTACTTC. Protein sequence: CASSEPSGGTQETQYF.

The V and J genes are TRBV27 and TRBJ2-7; a weak D match, TRBD1 (6 bases). The CDR3 totals 15 residues. Germline values: CDR1 MNHEY, CDR2 SMNVEV (reference sequence). V lost 3 bases and J 0 bases, leaving 12 bases between the germline ends. CDR3 residues: CASSFGTPHSYEQYF. The DNA for the CDR3 is TGTGCCAGCAGTTTCGGGACACCTCACTCCTACGAGCAGTACTTC.

This sequence joins TRBV24-1 and TRBJ2-7; D is unclear. Germline V gives CDR1 KGHDR, CDR2 SFDVKD. The CDR3 totals 13 residues. The V end was cut by 7 bases, the J end by 0 bases, with 9 bases between. In DNA form, the CDR3 reads TGTGCCACCAGCCCAGGAGCCTCCTACGAGCAGTACTTC. Its protein product is CATSPGASYEQYF.

The rearrangement joins TRBV2 to TRBJ2-7; 8 bases are shared with TRBD1. CDR1 SNHLY and CDR2 FYNNEI come from the germline V gene. V shed 8 bases and J 4 bases; nucleotides not matched to a gene: 13. The CDR3 is made up of 15 amino acids. CDR3 in DNA: TGTGCCAGCGGGGGAGGACAGGGAAGGGTGTACGAGCAGTACTTC. It yields the protein CASGGGQGRVYEQYF.

The rearrangement links TRBV6-2 or TRBV6-3 to TRBJ2-2; no firm D call. CDR3 size: 13 residues. Germline CDR1 MNHEY, CDR2 SVGEGT. V was cut by 0 bases and J by 6 bases, with 5 bases left in between. In DNA, the CDR3 is TGTGCCAGCAGTTACTCATGGTCCGGGGAGCTGTTTTTT. Amino acid sequence: CASSYSWSGELFF.

The J gene is TRBJ2-1, the V gene TRBV20-1; 7 bases align to TRBD2. In germline, CDR1 is DFQATT, CDR2 SNEGSKA (reference sequence). CDR3 length: 11 residues. V lost 5 bases and J lost 5; bases outside the gene matches: 0. In nucleotides, the CDR3 is TGCAGTGCTGGGGGGGACAATGAGCAGTTCTTC. Translation: CSAGGDNEQFF.

The chain couples TRBV27 to TRBJ2-5; 7 nucleotides match TRBD1. Germline assignment: CDR1 MNHEY and CDR2 SMNVEV (reference sequence). Unmatched junction bases numbered 9, after V lost 3 bases and J lost 5 bases. CDR3 length: 15 amino acids. Here the CDR3 DNA reads TGTGCCAGCAGTTTCGGGGAGACAGGGATTGAGACCCAGTACTTC. Its translation is CASSFGETGIETQYF.

This clonotype has only a few counts. This rearrangement joins TRBV5-1 to TRBJ2-3, with 12 positions matching TRBD2. The germline gives CDR1 SGHRS, CDR2 YFSETQ. V shed 5 bases and J 5 bases; nucleotides not matched to a gene: 6. This CDR3 contains 15 residues. The CDR3 loop is CASRSSGGAKDTQYF. The CDR3 region has the DNA TGCGCCAGCAGATCTAGCGGGGGGGCTAAAGATACGCAGTATTTT.

This chain joins TRBV6-1 and TRBJ1-5; TRBD1 might be the D (5 bases). The CDR3 is made up of 14 amino acids. V was pared by 7 bases and J by 3 bases, with 13 bases between. Germline CDR1 reads MNHNS; CDR2 reads SASEGT. In nucleotides, the CDR3 is TGTGCCAGCACTGTTAGGGGCCCCAATCAGCCCCAGCATTTT. It yields the protein CASTVRGPNQPQHF.

A few counts support this clonotype. The chain carries TRBV5-6 and TRBJ2-7; TRBD1 might be the D (5 bases). The length of the CDR3 is 11 residues. V lost 7 bases and J 2 bases, leaving 7 bases between the germline ends. Germline lookup yields CDR1 SGHDT and CDR2 YYEEEE. The CDR3 sequence: CASQGAYEQYF. The CDR3 region has the DNA TGTGCCAGCCAAGGGGCCTACGAGCAGTACTTC.

The chain is built from TRBV30 and TRBJ1-5, with 10 bases identical to TRBD1. This CDR3 has 17 amino acids. Germline lookup yields CDR1 GTSNPN and CDR2 SVGIG (reference sequence). The V segment lost 2 bases and the J segment 5 bases; nucleotides outside the gene matches: 12. CDR3 nucleotides: TGTGCCTGGAGTAGAAGGATTGGGACAGGGGTTCATCAGCCCCAGCATTTT. Protein sequence: CAWSRRIGTGVHQPQHF.

This clonotype has ten or more counts. The chain has TRBV7-9 and TRBJ2-7; 10 nucleotides agree with TRBD2. The germline V gene encodes CDR1 SEHNR and CDR2 FQNEAQ (reference sequence). Trimming removed 2 bases from V and 6 bases from J; junction bases left unmatched: 1. The CDR3 is 13 residues long. The CDR3 DNA reads as TGTGCCAGCAGCTTATCTAGCGGGGGCGAGCAGTACTTC. As protein: CASSLSSGGEQYF.

This clonotype was seen a few times. The CDR3 reads CASSTRQIAKNIQYF. For the CDR3, the DNA is TGTGCCAGCAGCACCCGACAGATAGCCAAAAACATTCAGTACTTC. The rearrangement uses TRBV5-6 and TRBJ2-4; D is perhaps TRBD1 (5 bases). The CDR3 extends over 15 amino acids. Germline assignment: CDR1 SGHDT and CDR2 YYEEEE. Trimming cost V 4 bases and J 0 bases, with 11 bases left between them. Combining the CDR3 with reference TRBV5-6 and TRBJ2-4 gives the whole variable domain DAGVTQSPTHLIKTRGQQVTLRCSPKSGHDTVSWYQQALGQGPQFIFQYYEEEERQRGNFPDRFSGHQFPNYSSELNVNALLLGDSALYLCASSTRQIAKNIQYFGAGTRLSVL.

This chain links TRBV11-3 with TRBJ2-5; TRBD2 matches at 7 bases. The CDR3 loop spans 16 amino acids. CDR1 and CDR2 (germline): SGHNT, YENEEA. V was pared by 5 bases and J by 4 bases, with 13 bases of the junction left unmatched. Here the CDR3 reads CASSARLGSGGETQYF. The CDR3 bases are TGTGCCAGCAGCGCTCGACTAGGTTCGGGGGGAGAGACCCAGTACTTC.

V and J are TRBV2 and TRBJ1-1, with D perhaps matching TRBD1 (6 bases). Per the germline V gene, CDR1 is SNHLY and CDR2 is FYNNEI. The CDR3 has 15 amino acids. V shed 6 bases and J shed 1 base, with 15 bases lying between them. The CDR3 coding sequence is TGTGCCAGCAGAGTCAACAGGGAGAGGAACACTGAAGCTTTCTTT. Its protein product is CASRVNRERNTEAFF. Based on the CDR3 plus reference TRBV2 and TRBJ1-1, the full variable domain is EPEVTQTPSHQVTQMGQEVILRCVPISNHLYFYWYRQILGQKVEFLVSFYNNEISEKSEIFDDQFSVERPDGSNFTLKIRSTKLEDSAMYFCASRVNRERNTEAFFGQGTRLTVV.

The rearrangement joins TRBV6-5 to TRBJ2-3, with 8 bases aligning to TRBD1. This CDR3 has 14 residues. In germline, CDR1 is MNHEY, CDR2 SVGAGI. V lost 6 bases, J lost 5 bases, and 7 bases stayed unmatched. CDR3 sequence (DNA): TGTGCCAGCAGGTACGGGACAGGCCAAGATACGCAGTATTTT. This codes for CASRYGTGQDTQYF.

The chain joins TRBV6-1 to TRBJ1-5, with D hard to call. Trimming stripped 5 bases from V and 0 bases from J, with 17 bases between. Germline loops: CDR1 MNHNS, CDR2 SASEGT. The length of the CDR3 is 17 residues. The CDR3 spells CASSRAGTEYSNQPQHF. The CDR3 DNA sequence: TGTGCCAGCAGTAGGGCCGGAACGGAGTATAGCAATCAGCCCCAGCATTTT.

This clonotype showed up just a few times. The chain has TRBV10-3 and TRBJ2-7; 10 bases agree with TRBD1. This CDR3 has 14 amino acids. CDR1 is ENHRY, CDR2 SYGVKD, per germline. V trimming: 7 bases; J trimming: 2 bases; junction bases outside the gene matches: 5. CDR3 region: CAITPGTGAYEQYF. The CDR3 nucleotides are TGTGCCATCACCCCCGGGACAGGGGCCTACGAGCAGTACTTC.

The J gene is TRBJ1-3, the V gene TRBV12-3 or TRBV12-4; D call uncertain. CDR3 length equals 10 residues. Deletions cut 9 bases from V and 4 bases from J, with 4 bases between. The chain's CDR3 is CASRGNTIYF. CDR3 coding DNA: TGTGCCAGTCGGGGAAACACCATATATTTT.

The sample holds a few counts of this clonotype. V and J are TRBV14 and TRBJ2-5; 7 positions match TRBD1. The CDR3 covers 14 residues. The trim removed 4 bases at V and 5 bases at J, leaving 7 bases unmatched. Germline V lookup: CDR1 SGHDN, CDR2 FVKESK. The CDR3 DNA reads as TGTGCCAGCAGCCTCGACAGGGTCCCGGAGACCCAGTACTTC. This sequence encodes CASSLDRVPETQYF.

This clonotype turned up a few times. The chain uses TRBV7-9 and TRBJ1-2; TRBD1 aligns across 10 bases. The trim removed 6 bases at V and 2 bases at J, leaving 9 bases unmatched. The CDR3 consists of 16 residues. Germline CDR1 is SEHNR and CDR2 is FQNEAQ (reference sequence). CDR3 DNA: TGTGCCAGCAGACATTTAGGGGGACAGGGGAACTATGGCTACACCTTC. Amino acid sequence: CASRHLGGQGNYGYTF.

The table lists this clonotype with a few counts. DNA of the CDR3: TGTGCCAGCAGCCGAGGAGGACAGGGTTCGACCTACGAGCAGTACTTC. The encoded protein is CASSRGGQGSTYEQYF. The chain combines TRBV6-1 with TRBJ2-7, with 8 nucleotides matching TRBD1. The junction had 12 bases not matched to a gene; V was cut back by 6 bases and J by 2 bases. CDR3 length: 16 residues. From germline, CDR1 is MNHNS and CDR2 SASEGT.

This clonotype came up a few times. The chain employs TRBV11-1 and TRBJ1-4; D gene ambiguous. CDR3 size: 14 residues. Trimming stripped 2 bases from V and 7 bases from J, with 11 bases between. Germline loops: CDR1 SGHAT, CDR2 FQDESV (reference sequence). The CDR3 DNA follows: TGTGCCAGCAGCTTACGAGAAGTCAGTGAAAAACTGTTTTTT. It codes for CASSLREVSEKLFF.

The rearrangement uses TRBV27 and TRBJ1-6; D might be TRBD1 (5 bases). This CDR3 spans 12 amino acids. In germline, CDR1 is MNHEY, CDR2 SMNVEV (reference sequence). Trimming cost V 6 bases and J 10 bases, with 10 bases left between them. The CDR3 protein is CASRGVGSPLHF. In DNA, the CDR3 is TGTGCCAGCAGGGGGGTTGGGTCACCCCTCCACTTT.

J is TRBJ2-7 and V is TRBV4-1, with 9 bases aligning to TRBD1. J gave up 5 bases and V 1 base, and 6 bases lay outside the gene matches. From germline, CDR1 is MGHRA and CDR2 YSYEKL. CDR3 size: 15 residues. In nucleotides, the CDR3 is TGCGCCAGCAGCCAAGCAGGGGGACAGGGAAACGAGCAGTACTTC. Protein sequence: CASSQAGGQGNEQYF.

This clonotype has only a few counts. This rearrangement joins TRBV5-1 to TRBJ1-2; D gene uncertain. Germline assignment: CDR1 SGHRS and CDR2 YFSETQ. The CDR3 runs to 13 residues. Trimming removed 1 base at V and 2 bases at J, with 6 bases between. In nucleotides, the CDR3 is TGCGCCAGCAGCTTGTCCCAGAACTATGGCTACACCTTC. Amino acid sequence: CASSLSQNYGYTF.

V is TRBV5-3 and J is TRBJ2-1; 12 bases line up with TRBD2. TRBV5-3 is treated as an ORF (open reading frame) with a function not yet certain. Trimming at V came to 4 bases and at J to 0 bases, leaving 11 bases not matched to a gene. The CDR3 is 19 residues long. The CDR3 sequence: CARSELGTSGSSSYNEQFF. The CDR3 coding sequence is TGTGCCAGAAGCGAATTAGGGACTAGCGGGTCAAGCTCCTACAATGAGCAGTTCTTC.

This clonotype was picked up a small number of times. This chain uses TRBV27 with TRBJ2-7; no clear D. The V end was cut by 3 bases, the J end by 4 bases, with 10 bases between. CDR1 and CDR2 from the germline V gene are MNHEY and SMNVEV (reference sequence). CDR3 length: 13 residues. CDR3 sequence: CASSLTQGYEQYF. The CDR3 nucleotides read TGTGCCAGCAGTTTGACGCAAGGGTACGAGCAGTACTTC.

This clonotype occurred many times. This chain joins TRBV5-1 and TRBJ2-6; D remains unclear. The CDR3 length is 15 residues. Trimming removed 4 bases at V and 1 base at J, with 9 bases between. Looked up from germline, CDR1 is SGHRS and CDR2 is YFSETQ. Written as DNA, the CDR3 is TGCGCCAGCAGCCCGACGGCTTCTGGGGCCAACGTCCTGACTTTC. Its protein is CASSPTASGANVLTF.